The 9 T cell receptor beta chains given below trace back to one sample, sequenced in a study of CXCR3-negative and CXCR3-positive naive CD8 T cells. UMI-labeled TRB cDNA libraries were prepared by 5' RACE. From its re-call of the 5' RACE reads, TCRdb lists each CDR3 protein once, without DNA. The sample yields tens of thousands of distinct CDR3 sequences, of which the top ten take up around 0.99%. Sequencing input: naive CXCR3- CD8+ T cells from blood. Subset denoted: CD45RO-CCR7+CD27+CD95- naive CD8+ T cells lacking CXCR3 (TNR3-). These TCRs come from a human donor in good health. Some clones in this sample may be carry-over from other donors' samples.

J is TRBJ2-7 and V is TRBV3-1; TCRdb's assignment of TRBD1 cannot be checked, as there is no DNA. CDR3 length equals 15 residues. CDR1 LGHDT and CDR2 YNNKEL come from the germline V gene (reference sequence). The chain's CDR3 is CASSLPDRGLYEQYF.

The chain is built from TRBV5-1 and TRBJ2-5; TCRdb selects TRBD2, and the lack of DNA leaves this call unchecked. There are 15 residues in the CDR3. Per germline, CDR1 SGHRS and CDR2 YFSETQ. The CDR3 sequence is CASSSGSGTEETQYF.

The V call is TRBV29-1, the J call TRBJ2-4; the TCRdb D gene call, TRBD1, has no DNA to confirm it. The germline CDR1 and CDR2 sequences are SQVTM and ANQGSEA. The CDR3 is 15 residues long. CDR3: CSVTQGAADKNIQYF.

This chain links TRBV9 with TRBJ1-6. The CDR3 extends over 13 amino acids. In germline, CDR1 is SGDLS, CDR2 YYNGEE. CDR3 region: CASSVEGFSPLHF.

The chain is built from TRBV20-1 and TRBJ2-7; TCRdb gives TRBD1 as the D gene, but with no DNA this cannot be confirmed. Germline assignment: CDR1 DFQATT and CDR2 SNEGSKA (reference sequence). The CDR3 runs to 16 residues. CDR3 sequence reads: CSANLGDSSDSYEQYF.

This chain's CDR3 is CASSLAGSTEAFF. The chain is built from TRBV5-6 and TRBJ1-1. Per germline, CDR1 SGHDT and CDR2 YYEEEE. The CDR3 is made up of 13 amino acids.

The V call is TRBV30, the J call TRBJ1-5; TCRdb proposes TRBD1, but this gene call is untestable without DNA. Germline V lookup: CDR1 GTSNPN, CDR2 SVGIG (reference sequence). This CDR3 spans 18 amino acids. CDR3 loop: CAWSVSLSTGGSNQPQHF.

The chain has TRBV4-1 and TRBJ2-5. From germline, CDR1 is MGHRA and CDR2 YSYEKL. The CDR3 covers 13 residues. CDR3 loop: CASSQDVGETQYF.

The chain couples TRBV20-1 to TRBJ2-3; lacking DNA, the TRBD2 call made by TCRdb goes unchecked. Germline CDR1 and CDR2: DFQATT and SNEGSKA (reference sequence). This CDR3 contains 13 residues. CDR3 amino acids: CSARASNTDTQYF.